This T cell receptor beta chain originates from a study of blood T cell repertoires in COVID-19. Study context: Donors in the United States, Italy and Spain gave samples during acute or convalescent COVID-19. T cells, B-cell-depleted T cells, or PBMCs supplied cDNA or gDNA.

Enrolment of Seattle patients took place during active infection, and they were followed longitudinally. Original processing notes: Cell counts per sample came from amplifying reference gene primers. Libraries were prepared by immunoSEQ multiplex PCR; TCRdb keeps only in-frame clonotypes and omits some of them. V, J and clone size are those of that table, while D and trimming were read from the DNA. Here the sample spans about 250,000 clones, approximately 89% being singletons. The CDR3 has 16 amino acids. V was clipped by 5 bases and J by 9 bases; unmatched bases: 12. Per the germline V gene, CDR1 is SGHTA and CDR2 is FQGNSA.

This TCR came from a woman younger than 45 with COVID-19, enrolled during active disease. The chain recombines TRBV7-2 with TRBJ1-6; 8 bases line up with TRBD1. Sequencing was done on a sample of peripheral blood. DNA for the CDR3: TGTGCCAGCAGCCAAAGCGCGGGCAGGGGGCTTTCACCCCTCCACTTT. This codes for CASSQSAGRGLSPLHF.